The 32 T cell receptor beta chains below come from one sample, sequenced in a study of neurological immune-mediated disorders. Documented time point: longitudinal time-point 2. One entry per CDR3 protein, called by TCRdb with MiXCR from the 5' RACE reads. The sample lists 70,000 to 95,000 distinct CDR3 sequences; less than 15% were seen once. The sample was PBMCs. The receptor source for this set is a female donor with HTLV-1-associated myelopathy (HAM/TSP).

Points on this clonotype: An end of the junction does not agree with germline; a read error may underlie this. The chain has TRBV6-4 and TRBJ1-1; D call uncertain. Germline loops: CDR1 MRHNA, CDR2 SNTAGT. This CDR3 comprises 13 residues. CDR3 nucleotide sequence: TGTGCCAGCAGTGACCGAGGACTGGCTGTCCCGAATTTT. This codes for CASSDRGLAVPNF.

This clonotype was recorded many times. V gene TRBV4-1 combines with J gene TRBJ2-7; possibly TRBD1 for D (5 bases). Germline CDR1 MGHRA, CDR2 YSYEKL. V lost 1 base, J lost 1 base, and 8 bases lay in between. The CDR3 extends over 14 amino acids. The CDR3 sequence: CASSQGRGSYEQYF. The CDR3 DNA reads TGCGCCAGCAGCCAAGGTAGGGGTTCCTACGAGCAGTACTTC.

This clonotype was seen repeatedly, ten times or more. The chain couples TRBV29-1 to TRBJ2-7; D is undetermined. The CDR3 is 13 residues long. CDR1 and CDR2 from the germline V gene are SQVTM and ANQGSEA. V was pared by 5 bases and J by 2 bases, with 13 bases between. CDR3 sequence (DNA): TGCAGCGTTTCGGAACACAGACCCTACGAGCAGTACTTC. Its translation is CSVSEHRPYEQYF.

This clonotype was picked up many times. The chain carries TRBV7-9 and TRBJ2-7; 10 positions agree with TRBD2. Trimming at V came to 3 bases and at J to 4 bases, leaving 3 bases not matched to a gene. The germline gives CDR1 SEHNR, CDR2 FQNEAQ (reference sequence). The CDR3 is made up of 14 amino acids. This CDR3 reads CASSFGTSAYEQYF. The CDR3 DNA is TGTGCCAGCAGCTTCGGGACTAGCGCATACGAGCAGTACTTC.

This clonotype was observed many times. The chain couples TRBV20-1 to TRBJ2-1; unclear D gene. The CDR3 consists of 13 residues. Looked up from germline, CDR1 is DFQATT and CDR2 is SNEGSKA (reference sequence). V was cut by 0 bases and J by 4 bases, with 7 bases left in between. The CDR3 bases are TGCAGTGCTAGAGATCTCACGTACAATGAGCAGTTCTTC. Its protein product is CSARDLTYNEQFF.

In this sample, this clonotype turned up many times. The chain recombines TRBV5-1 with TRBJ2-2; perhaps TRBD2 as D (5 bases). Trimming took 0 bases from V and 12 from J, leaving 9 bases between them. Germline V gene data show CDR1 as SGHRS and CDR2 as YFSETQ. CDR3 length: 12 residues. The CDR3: CASSLGGVKLFF. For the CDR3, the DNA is TGCGCCAGCAGCTTGGGGGGAGTTAAGCTGTTTTTT.

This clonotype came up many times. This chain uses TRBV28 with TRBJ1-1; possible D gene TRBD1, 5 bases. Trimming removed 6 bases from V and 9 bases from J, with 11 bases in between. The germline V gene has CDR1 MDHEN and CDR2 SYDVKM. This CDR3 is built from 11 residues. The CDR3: CASSLGAKAFF. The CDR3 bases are TGTGCCAGCAGCCTAGGGGCTAAAGCTTTCTTT.

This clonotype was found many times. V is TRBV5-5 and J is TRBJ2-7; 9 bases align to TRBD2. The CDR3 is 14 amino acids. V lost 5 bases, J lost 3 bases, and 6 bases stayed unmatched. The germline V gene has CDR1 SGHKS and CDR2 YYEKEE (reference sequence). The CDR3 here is CASSFAGGDYEQYF. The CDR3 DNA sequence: TGTGCCAGCAGTTTTGCGGGGGGGGACTACGAGCAGTACTTC.

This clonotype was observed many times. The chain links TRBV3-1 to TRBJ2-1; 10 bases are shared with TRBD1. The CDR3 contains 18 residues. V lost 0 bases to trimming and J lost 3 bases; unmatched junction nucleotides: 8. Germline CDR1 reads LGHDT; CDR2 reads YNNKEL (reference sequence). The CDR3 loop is CASSQDRRTGGIYNEQFF. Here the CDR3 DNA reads TGTGCCAGCAGCCAAGACCGGCGGACAGGGGGAATCTACAATGAGCAGTTCTTC.

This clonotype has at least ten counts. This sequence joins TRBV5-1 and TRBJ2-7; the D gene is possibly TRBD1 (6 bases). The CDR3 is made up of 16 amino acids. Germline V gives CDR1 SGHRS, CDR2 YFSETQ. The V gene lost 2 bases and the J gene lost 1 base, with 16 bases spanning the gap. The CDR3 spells CASSLPLGQSSYEQYF. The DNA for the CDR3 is TGCGCCAGCAGCTTACCCTTAGGACAGAGTTCCTACGAGCAGTACTTC.

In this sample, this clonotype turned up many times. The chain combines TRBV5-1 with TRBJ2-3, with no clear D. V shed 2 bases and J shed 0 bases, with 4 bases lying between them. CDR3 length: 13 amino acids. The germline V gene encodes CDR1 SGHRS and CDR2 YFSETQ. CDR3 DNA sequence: TGCGCCAGCAGCTTCTACAGCACAGATACGCAGTATTTT. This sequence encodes CASSFYSTDTQYF.

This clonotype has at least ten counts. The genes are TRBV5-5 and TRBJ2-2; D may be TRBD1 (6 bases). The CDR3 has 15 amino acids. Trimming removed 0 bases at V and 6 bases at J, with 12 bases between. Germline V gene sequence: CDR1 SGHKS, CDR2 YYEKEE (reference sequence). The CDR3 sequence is CASSLGSPGAGELFF. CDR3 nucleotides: TGTGCCAGCAGCTTGGGGAGCCCAGGGGCCGGGGAGCTGTTTTTT.

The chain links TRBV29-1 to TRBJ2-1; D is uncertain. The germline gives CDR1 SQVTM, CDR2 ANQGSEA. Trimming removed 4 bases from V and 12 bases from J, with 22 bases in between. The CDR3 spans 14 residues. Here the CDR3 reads CSVVPQGGVHGQFF. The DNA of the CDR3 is TGCAGCGTTGTGCCGCAAGGCGGAGTACACGGGCAGTTCTTC.

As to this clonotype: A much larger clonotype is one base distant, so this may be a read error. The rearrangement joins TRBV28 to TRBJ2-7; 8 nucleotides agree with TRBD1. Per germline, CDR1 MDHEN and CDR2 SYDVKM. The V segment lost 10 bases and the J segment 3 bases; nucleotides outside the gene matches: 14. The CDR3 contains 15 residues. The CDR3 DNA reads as TGTGCCAACAGAACCTTTGGACAGGGTGTCTACGAGCAGTACTTC. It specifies CANRTFGQGVYEQYF.

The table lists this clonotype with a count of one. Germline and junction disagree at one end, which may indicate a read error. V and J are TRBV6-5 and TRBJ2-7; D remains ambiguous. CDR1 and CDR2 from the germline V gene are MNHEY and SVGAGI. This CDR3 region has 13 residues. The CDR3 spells CASRPPASCEQYF. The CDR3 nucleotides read TGTGCCAGCAGGCCCCCGGCCTCCTGCGAGCAGTACTTC.

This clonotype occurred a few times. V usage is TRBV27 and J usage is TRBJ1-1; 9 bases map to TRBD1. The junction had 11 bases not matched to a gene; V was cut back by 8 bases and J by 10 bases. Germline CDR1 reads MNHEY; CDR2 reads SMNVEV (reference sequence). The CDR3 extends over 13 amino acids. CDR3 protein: CASFTRDRERAFF. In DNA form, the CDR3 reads TGTGCCAGCTTTACAAGGGACAGGGAACGAGCTTTCTTT.

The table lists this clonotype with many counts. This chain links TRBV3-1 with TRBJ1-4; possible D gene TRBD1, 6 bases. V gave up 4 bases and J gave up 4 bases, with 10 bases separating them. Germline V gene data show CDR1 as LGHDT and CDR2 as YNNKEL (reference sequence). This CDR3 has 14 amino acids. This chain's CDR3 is CASSPGQRNEKLFF. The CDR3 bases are TGTGCCAGCAGCCCCGGACAGCGTAATGAAAAACTGTTTTTT. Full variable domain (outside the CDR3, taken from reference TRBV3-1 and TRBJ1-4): DTAVSQTPKYLVTQMGNDKSIKCEQNLGHDTMYWYKQDSKKFLKIMFSYNNKELIINETVPNRFSPKSPDKAHLNLHINSLELGDSAVYFCASSPGQRNEKLFFGSGTQLSVL.

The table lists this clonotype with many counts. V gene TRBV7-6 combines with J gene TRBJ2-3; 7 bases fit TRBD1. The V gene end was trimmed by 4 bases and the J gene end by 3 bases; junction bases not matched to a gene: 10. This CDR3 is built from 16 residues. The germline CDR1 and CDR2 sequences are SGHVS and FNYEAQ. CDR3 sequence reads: CASSSSTGHGTDTQYF. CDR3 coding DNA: TGTGCCAGCAGCTCCTCGACAGGGCATGGGACAGATACGCAGTATTTT.

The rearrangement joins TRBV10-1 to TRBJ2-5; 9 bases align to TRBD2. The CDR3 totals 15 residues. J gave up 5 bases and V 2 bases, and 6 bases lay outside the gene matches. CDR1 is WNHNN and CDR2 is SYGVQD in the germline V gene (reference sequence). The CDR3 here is CASSESSGGRETQYF. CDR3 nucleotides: TGCGCCAGCAGTGAGAGTAGCGGGGGTCGGGAGACCCAGTACTTC.

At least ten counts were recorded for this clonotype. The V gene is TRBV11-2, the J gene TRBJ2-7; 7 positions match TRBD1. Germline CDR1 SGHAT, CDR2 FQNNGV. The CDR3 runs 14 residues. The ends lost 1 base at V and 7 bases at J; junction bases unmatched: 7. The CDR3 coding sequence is TGTGCCAGCAGCTTAGGACAGGGCGCTGTGGAGCAGTACTTC. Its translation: CASSLGQGAVEQYF.

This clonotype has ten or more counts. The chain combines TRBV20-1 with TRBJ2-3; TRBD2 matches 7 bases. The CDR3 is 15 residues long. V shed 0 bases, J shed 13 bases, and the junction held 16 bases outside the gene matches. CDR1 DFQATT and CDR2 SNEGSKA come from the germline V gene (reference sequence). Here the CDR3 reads CSARDPIGLGGTEYF. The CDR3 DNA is TGCAGTGCTAGAGACCCTATCGGACTCGGGGGGACTGAGTATTTT.

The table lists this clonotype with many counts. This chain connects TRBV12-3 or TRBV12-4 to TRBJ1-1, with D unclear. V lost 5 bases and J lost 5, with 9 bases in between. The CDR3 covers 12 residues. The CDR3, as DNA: TGTGCCAGCAGTATCCGCGCGACTGAAGCTTTCTTT. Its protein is CASSIRATEAFF.

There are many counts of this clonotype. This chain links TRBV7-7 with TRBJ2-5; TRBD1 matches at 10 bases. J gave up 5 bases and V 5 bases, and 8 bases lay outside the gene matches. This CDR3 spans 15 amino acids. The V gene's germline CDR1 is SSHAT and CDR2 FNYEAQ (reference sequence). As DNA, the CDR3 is TGTGCCAGCAGCCCGCGGACAGGGGGATGGGAGACCCAGTACTTC. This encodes CASSPRTGGWETQYF.

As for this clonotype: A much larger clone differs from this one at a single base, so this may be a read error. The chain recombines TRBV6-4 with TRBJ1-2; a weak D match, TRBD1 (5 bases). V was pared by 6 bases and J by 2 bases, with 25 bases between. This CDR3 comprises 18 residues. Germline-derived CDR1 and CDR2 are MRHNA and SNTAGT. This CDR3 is CASRQDMGLRRRNYGYTF. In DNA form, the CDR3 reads TGTGCCAGCAGACAAGACATGGGGCTGAGGAGGAGGAACTATGGCTACACCTTC.

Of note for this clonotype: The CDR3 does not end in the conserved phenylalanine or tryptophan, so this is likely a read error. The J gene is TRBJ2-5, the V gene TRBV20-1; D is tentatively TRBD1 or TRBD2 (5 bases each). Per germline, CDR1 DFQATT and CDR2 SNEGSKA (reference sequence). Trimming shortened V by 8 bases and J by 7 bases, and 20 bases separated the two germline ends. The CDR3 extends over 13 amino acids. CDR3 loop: CSTGPSGHVTQYI. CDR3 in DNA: TGCAGTACCGGGCCCAGCGGACATGTGACCCAGTACATC.

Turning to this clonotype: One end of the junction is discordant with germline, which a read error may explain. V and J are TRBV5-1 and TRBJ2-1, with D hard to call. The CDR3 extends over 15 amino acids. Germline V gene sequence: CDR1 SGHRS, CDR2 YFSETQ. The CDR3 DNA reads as TGCGGCAGCAGCCGGTCGGGCCCGAGCCAGGATGAGCAGTTCTTC. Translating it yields CGSSRSGPSQDEQFF.

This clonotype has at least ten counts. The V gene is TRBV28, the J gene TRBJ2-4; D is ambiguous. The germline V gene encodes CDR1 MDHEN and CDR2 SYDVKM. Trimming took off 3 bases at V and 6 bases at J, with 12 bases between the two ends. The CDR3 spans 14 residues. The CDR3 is CASSLLGPPNIQYF. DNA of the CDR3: TGTGCCAGCAGTTTGCTCGGGCCGCCAAACATTCAGTACTTC.

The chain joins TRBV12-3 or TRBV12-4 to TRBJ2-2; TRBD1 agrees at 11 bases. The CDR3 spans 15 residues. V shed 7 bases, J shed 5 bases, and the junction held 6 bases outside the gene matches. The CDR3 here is CASTKDRGLTGELFF. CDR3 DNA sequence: TGTGCCAGCACTAAGGACAGGGGGCTTACCGGGGAGCTGTTTTTT.

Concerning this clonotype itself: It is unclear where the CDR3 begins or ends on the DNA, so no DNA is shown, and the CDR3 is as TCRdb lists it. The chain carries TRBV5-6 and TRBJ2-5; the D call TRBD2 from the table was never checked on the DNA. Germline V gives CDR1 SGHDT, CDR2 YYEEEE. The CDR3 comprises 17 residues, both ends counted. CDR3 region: CVSSLWAGGIPDGTREF.

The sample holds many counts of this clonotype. This CDR3 reads CATSRVRTGRHEQYF. The CDR3 nucleotides are TGTGCCACCAGCAGAGTAAGGACAGGCCGTCACGAGCAGTACTTC. This sequence joins TRBV15 and TRBJ2-7; 7 bases map to TRBD1. The CDR3 contains 15 residues. Unmatched junction bases numbered 8, after V lost 1 base and J lost 5 bases. Germline CDR1 is LNHNV and CDR2 is YYDKDF (reference sequence).

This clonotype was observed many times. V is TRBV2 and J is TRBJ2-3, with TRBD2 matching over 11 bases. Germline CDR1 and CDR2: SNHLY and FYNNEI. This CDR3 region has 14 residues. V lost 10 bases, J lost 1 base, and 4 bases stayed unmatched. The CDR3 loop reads CATRLAGRTDTQYF. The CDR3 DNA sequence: TGTGCCACCAGACTAGCGGGGCGCACAGATACGCAGTATTTT.

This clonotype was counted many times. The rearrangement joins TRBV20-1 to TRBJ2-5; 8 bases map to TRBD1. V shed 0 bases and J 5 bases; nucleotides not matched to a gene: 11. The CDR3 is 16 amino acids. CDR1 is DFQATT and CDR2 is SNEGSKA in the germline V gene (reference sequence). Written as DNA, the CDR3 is TGCAGTGCTAGAGATCTGGGGAGGACAGGGTCGGAGACCCAGTACTTC. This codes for CSARDLGRTGSETQYF.